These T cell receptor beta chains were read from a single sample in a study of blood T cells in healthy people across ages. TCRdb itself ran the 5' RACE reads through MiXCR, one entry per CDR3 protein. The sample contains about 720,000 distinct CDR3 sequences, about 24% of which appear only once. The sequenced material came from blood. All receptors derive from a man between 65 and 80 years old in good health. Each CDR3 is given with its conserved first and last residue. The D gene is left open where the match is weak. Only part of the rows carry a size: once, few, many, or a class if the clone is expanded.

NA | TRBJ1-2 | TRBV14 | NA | TGTGCCCGCAGCCAAGCGCTCTATGGCTACACCTTC | CARSQALYGYTF
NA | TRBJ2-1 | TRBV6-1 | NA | TGTGCCAGCAGTGTGGCTAGGGGCTCCTACAATGAGCAGTTCTTC | CASSVARGSYNEQFF
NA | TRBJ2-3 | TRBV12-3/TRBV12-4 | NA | TGTGCCAGCAGACCCGACCAAAAGAGAGTAGATACGCAGTATTTT | CASRPDQKRVDTQYF
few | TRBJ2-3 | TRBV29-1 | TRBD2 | TGCAGCGCTCGGGAGGGCCCTCATCGCACAGATACGCAGTATTTT | CSAREGPHRTDTQYF
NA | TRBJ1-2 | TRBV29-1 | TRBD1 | TGCAGCGTGACGACAGGGGGTAACTATCGCTACACCTTC | CSVTTGGNYRYTF
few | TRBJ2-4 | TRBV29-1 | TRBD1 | TGCAGCGTTGCGGATGGACAGGGTATAGCCAAAAACATTCAGTACTTC | CSVADGQGIAKNIQYF
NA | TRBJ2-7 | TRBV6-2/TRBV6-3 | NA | TGTGCCAGCAGACCCGACGACAGGATGTCCTACGAGCAGTACTTC | CASRPDDRMSYEQYF
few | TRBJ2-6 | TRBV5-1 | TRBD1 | TGCGCCAGCAGAACTACAGGGGCGGGGGCCAACGTCCTGACTTTC | CASRTTGAGANVLTF
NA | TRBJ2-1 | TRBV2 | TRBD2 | TGTGCCAGCAGTGGACTAGCGGGGGCATTTAGTGAGCAGTTCTTC | CASSGLAGAFSEQFF
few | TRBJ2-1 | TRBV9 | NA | TGTGCCAGCAGCGTAGTAGGTACGGCCTACAATGAGCAGTTCTTC | CASSVVGTAYNEQFF
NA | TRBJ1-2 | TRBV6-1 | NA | TGTGCCAGCAGTGAAGATGCAGGGAACTATGGCTACACCTTC | CASSEDAGNYGYTF
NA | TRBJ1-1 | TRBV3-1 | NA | TGTGCCAGCAGCCTGCGCTGGGGGGGTAACACTGAAGCTTTCTTT | CASSLRWGGNTEAFF
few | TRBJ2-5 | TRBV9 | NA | TGTGCCAGCAGCGTATCCCAGCTCGAACAAGAGACCCAGTACTTC | CASSVSQLEQETQYF
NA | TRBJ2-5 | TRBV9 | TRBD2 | TGTGCCAGCAGCGTTGGTCAGCCGGGACTAGGCCAAGAGACCCAGTACTTC | CASSVGQPGLGQETQYF
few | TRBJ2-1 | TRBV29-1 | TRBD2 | TGCAGCGTTACTACTAGCGGGAGGCACAATGAGCAGTTCTTC | CSVTTSGRHNEQFF